A single sample gave rise to the 18 T cell receptor beta chains below, sequenced in a study of shared clonotypes between healthy human individuals. The data were produced by immunoSEQ multiplex PCR, yet TCRdb's version contains in-frame clones alone and is incomplete. The sample lists approximately 340,000 clones, around 70% seen once, with about 10% in the top ten. The sample taken for sequencing was memory CD4+ T cells sorted from blood. Documented subset: CD45RA-negative fraction. All receptors derive from a man aged 25 to 40 in good health.

This clone showed up just a few times. V gene TRBV7-2 combines with J gene TRBJ2-6; D unresolved. In germline, CDR1 is SGHTA, CDR2 FQGNSA. The CDR3 has 13 residues. The V gene lost 3 bases and the J gene lost 2 bases, with 2 bases spanning the gap. The CDR3 bases are TGTGCCAGCAGCTTGACTGGGGCCAACGTCCTGACTTTC. This translates into CASSLTGANVLTF.

The chain couples TRBV5-1 to TRBJ1-2; possibly TRBD1 for D (5 bases). Looked up from germline, CDR1 is SGHRS and CDR2 is YFSETQ. This CDR3 spans 16 amino acids. Trimming took 5 bases from V and 4 from J, leaving 21 bases between them. In DNA, the CDR3 is TGCGCCAGCAGGGCAACCCAGGGACCGGGCGGCTATGGCTACACCTTC. It is translated as CASRATQGPGGYGYTF.

This chain uses TRBV5-4 with TRBJ2-1; 9 nucleotides line up with TRBD2. CDR3 size: 15 residues. V gave up 0 bases and J gave up 4 bases; unmatched junction bases: 2. Germline V gives CDR1 SGHNT, CDR2 YYREEE (reference sequence). The CDR3 nucleotides read TGTGCCAGCAGCTTGGGCGGGAGGGAGTACAATGAGCAGTTCTTC. It translates to CASSLGGREYNEQFF.

V and J are TRBV6-1 and TRBJ2-1; TRBD1 or TRBD2 may be the D gene (6 bases each). This CDR3 comprises 17 residues. V gave up 0 bases and J gave up 10 bases, with 22 bases separating them. Looked up from germline, CDR1 is MNHNS and CDR2 is SASEGT. The CDR3 reads CASSEAAPGQWGGEQFF. Written as DNA, the CDR3 is TGTGCCAGCAGTGAAGCGGCCCCAGGACAGTGGGGAGGAGAGCAGTTCTTC.

This rearrangement joins TRBV7-6 to TRBJ2-3; 8 bases are shared with TRBD2. CDR1 is SGHVS and CDR2 is FNYEAQ in the germline V gene. V lost 3 bases, J lost 8 bases, and 4 bases stayed unmatched. This CDR3 comprises 13 residues. For the CDR3, the DNA is TGTGCCAGCAGCTTGGGTAGCGGGACTACGCAGTATTTT. As protein: CASSLGSGTTQYF.

The J gene is TRBJ2-3, the V gene TRBV25-1; 7 bases line up with TRBD2. V trimming: 1 base; J trimming: 3 bases; junction bases outside the gene matches: 4. Germline CDR1 MGHDK, CDR2 SYGVNS. CDR3 length: 15 amino acids. CDR3 amino acids: CASSESMGGTDTQYF. CDR3 in DNA: TGTGCCAGCAGTGAATCCATGGGGGGGACAGATACGCAGTATTTT. Full variable domain (rest looked up from reference TRBV25-1 and TRBJ2-3): EADIYQTPRYLVIGTGKKITLECSQTMGHDKMYWYQQDPGMELHLIHYSYGVNSTEKGDLSSESTVSRIRTEHFPLTLESARPSHTSQYLCASSESMGGTDTQYFGPGTRLTVL.

The chain is built from TRBV30 and TRBJ2-7, with D possibly matching TRBD2 (5 bases). Germline assignment: CDR1 GTSNPN and CDR2 SVGIG (reference sequence). Trimming took 3 bases from V and 0 from J, leaving 15 bases between them. CDR3 size: 15 residues. The CDR3 DNA is TGTGCCTGGAGCCGCCGGGGAGCCTACTCCTACGAGCAGTACTTC. Protein product: CAWSRRGAYSYEQYF.

The CDR3 region has the DNA TGTGCCAGTAGTATAGGCAGGGCTCAGGCTGGGGCCAACGTCCTGACTTTC. It specifies CASSIGRAQAGANVLTF. The chain employs TRBV19 and TRBJ2-6; TRBD1 is a possible D gene (5 bases). CDR1 and CDR2 (germline): LNHDA, SQIVND (reference sequence). V lost 1 base and J 2 bases, leaving 12 bases between the germline ends. This CDR3 is built from 17 residues.

The chain links TRBV5-1 to TRBJ2-1, with D perhaps matching TRBD2 (5 bases). The ends were cut back, 1 base at V and 8 bases at J, with 16 bases in the middle. CDR3 length: 15 amino acids. Germline CDR1 reads SGHRS; CDR2 reads YFSETQ. In DNA form, the CDR3 reads TGCGCCAGCAGCTTGCCTTCGGGCGGGCCGGATGAGCAGTTCTTC. The encoded protein is CASSLPSGGPDEQFF.

The J gene is TRBJ2-7, the V gene TRBV5-6; TRBD2 agrees at 7 bases. The CDR3 covers 14 residues. Germline trimming cut 3 bases from V and 6 bases from J; bases unmatched to any gene: 9. Per germline, CDR1 SGHDT and CDR2 YYEEEE. The CDR3 DNA is TGTGCCAGCAGCTCCCTTAGAGCTAGCGGCGAGCAGTACTTC. As protein: CASSSLRASGEQYF.

V gene TRBV11-2 combines with J gene TRBJ2-3; D gene unclear. Germline-derived CDR1 and CDR2 are SGHAT and FQNNGV. V lost 4 bases to trimming and J lost 4 bases, with 15 bases between them. CDR3 size: 15 residues. The CDR3: CASSWLPQSADTQYF. CDR3 bases: TGTGCCAGCAGCTGGTTGCCGCAGTCGGCAGATACGCAGTATTTT.

V usage is TRBV25-1 and J usage is TRBJ2-1, with TRBD2 matching 9 bases. Unmatched junction bases numbered 5, after V lost 9 bases and J lost 2 bases. Germline CDR1 is MGHDK and CDR2 is SYGVNS. The CDR3 sequence is 14 residues long. CDR3: CARLKREAYNEQFF. The DNA of the CDR3 is TGTGCCAGATTAAAGCGGGAGGCCTACAATGAGCAGTTCTTC.

The chain links TRBV5-4 to TRBJ1-4; D is unclear. With 0 bases removed from V and 0 bases from J, the gap between germline ends came to 15 bases. CDR1 SGHNT and CDR2 YYREEE come from the germline V gene (reference sequence). The CDR3 length is 18 residues. CDR3 in amino acids: CASSLGLRPGATNEKLFF. The CDR3 DNA is TGTGCCAGCAGCTTGGGGCTCCGACCCGGTGCAACTAATGAAAAACTGTTTTTT.

This CDR3 is CASSLHGQGGTEAFF. CDR3 DNA: TGTGCCAGCAGCTTGCATGGGCAGGGAGGTACTGAAGCTTTCTTT. The V call is TRBV7-9, the J call TRBJ1-1, with D tentatively TRBD1 (5 bases). V was trimmed by 3 bases and J by 5 bases, leaving 16 bases between them. The CDR3 sequence is 15 residues long. Germline V gene sequence: CDR1 SEHNR, CDR2 FQNEAQ (reference sequence). Full variable domain (missing parts from reference TRBV7-9 and TRBJ1-1): DTGVSQNPRHKITKRGQNVTFRCDPISEHNRLYWYRQTLGQGPEFLTYFQNEAQLEKSRLLSDRFSAERPKGSFSTLEIQRTEQGDSAMYLCASSLHGQGGTEAFFGQGTRLTVV.

The V and J genes are TRBV9 and TRBJ2-1; 7 bases line up with TRBD2. CDR1 is SGDLS, CDR2 YYNGEE, per germline. V lost 2 bases and J lost 9; bases outside the gene matches: 5. The CDR3 is made up of 13 amino acids. The CDR3 reads CASSVKPGGEQFF. CDR3 nucleotides: TGTGCCAGCAGCGTTAAGCCGGGGGGTGAGCAGTTCTTC.

This clone showed up just a few times. The chain couples TRBV30 to TRBJ2-7, with 8 bases identical to TRBD1. V gave up 5 bases and J gave up 3 bases; unmatched junction bases: 3. Germline CDR1 and CDR2: GTSNPN and SVGIG (reference sequence). The CDR3 covers 12 residues. The CDR3 sequence is CAWGQGFYEQYF. In DNA form, the CDR3 reads TGTGCCTGGGGACAGGGCTTCTACGAGCAGTACTTC.

This sequence joins TRBV25-1 and TRBJ2-3; 11 positions match TRBD2. The CDR3 length is 17 residues. V was clipped by 3 bases and J by 2 bases; unmatched bases: 7. The germline gives CDR1 MGHDK, CDR2 SYGVNS. CDR3 DNA: TGTGCCAGCAGTGACCCTCGGACTAGCGGGTACACAGATACGCAGTATTTT. Translated, it gives CASSDPRTSGYTDTQYF.

The V and J genes are TRBV9 and TRBJ1-3, with TRBD1 as a possible D gene (5 bases). There are 15 residues in the CDR3. Trimming took off 7 bases at V and 0 bases at J, with 14 bases between the two ends. The germline gives CDR1 SGDLS, CDR2 YYNGEE. CDR3 sequence reads: CASGRQLSSGNTIYF. CDR3 nucleotide sequence: TGTGCCAGCGGTAGACAGCTCTCCTCTGGAAACACCATATATTTT.